What follows is one T cell receptor (beta chain) and its context. Authors' analysis steps: Reference gene primer amplification gave nucleated cell count estimates. The protocol was immunoSEQ multiplex PCR, while the TCRdb copy is restricted to in-frame clones and leaves out a portion. V, J and clone size reflect that table, while D and trimming were determined from the DNA. The repertoire has 250,000 or so clones, around 85% of them found once; the top ten carry 5.5% to 6.5%. This sample was included in a study of blood T cell repertoires in COVID-19. Study overall: Acute and convalescent COVID-19 samples came from the United States, Italy and Spain.

The V gene's germline CDR1 is KGHDR and CDR2 SFDVKD. CDR3 length: 17 residues. The V gene lost 12 bases and the J gene lost 0 bases, with 23 bases spanning the gap. The chain joins TRBV24-1 to TRBJ2-4; D call uncertain. Sequenced sample: peripheral blood. This clonotype originated in a man in his sixties with acute or convalescent COVID-19. CDR3 sequence (DNA): TGTGCCCTTTTTGGGCATGGCTTCGAATTAGCCAAAAACATTCAGTACTTC. Its translation: CALFGHGFELAKNIQYF.